What follows are 28 T cell receptor beta chains derived from one specimen sequenced in a study of CD8+CD57+ T cells in acquired aplastic anemia. Researchers used genomic DNA as the template to profile TCR beta VDJ and CDR3. TCRdb reprocessed the reads with MiXCR, giving one entry per CDR3 protein. The sample includes around 430,000 distinct CDR3 sequences, around 30% seen only once; the top ten take approximately 0.82%. CD8+CD57+ cell expansion had been shown by flow cytometry in patients chosen for sequencing. Sequencing used sorted CD4+, CD8+, or CD8+CD57+ T cells (not recorded which) from PBMCs. These receptors were collected from a human donor with aplastic anemia.

The chain is built from TRBV4-1 and TRBJ2-1; 11 bases line up with TRBD2. Germline V gives CDR1 MGHRA, CDR2 YSYEKL. The CDR3 runs 15 residues. The V gene end was trimmed by 3 bases and the J gene end by 4 bases; junction bases not matched to a gene: 2. The CDR3 loop is CASSQTSGMYNEQFF. In DNA, the CDR3 is TGCGCCAGCAGCCAGACTAGCGGGATGTACAATGAGCAGTTCTTC.

V is TRBV18 and J is TRBJ2-2, with 8 bases identical to TRBD2. The CDR3 has 17 amino acids. CDR1 is KGHSH and CDR2 is LQKENI in the germline V gene. V lost 0 bases, J lost 4 bases, and 7 bases stayed unmatched. This chain's CDR3 is CASSPPQSGSGTGELFF. Here the CDR3 DNA reads TGTGCCAGCTCACCACCGCAGAGCGGGAGTGGCACCGGGGAGCTGTTTTTT.

In this sample, this clonotype turned up a few times. This chain connects TRBV5-1 to TRBJ2-5; tentatively, D is TRBD1 (5 bases). CDR1 and CDR2 from the germline V gene are SGHRS and YFSETQ. The CDR3 is made up of 15 amino acids. Trimming took off 0 bases at V and 2 bases at J, with 11 bases between the two ends. The CDR3 sequence: CASSLVSTVQETQYF. In DNA, the CDR3 is TGCGCCAGCAGCTTGGTGTCGACAGTACAAGAGACCCAGTACTTC.

This clonotype was recorded only once. This chain joins TRBV15 and TRBJ2-3; D not resolved. Germline loops: CDR1 LNHNV, CDR2 YYDKDF (reference sequence). This CDR3 region has 16 residues. V lost 5 bases and J 3 bases, leaving 18 bases between the germline ends. CDR3 loop: CATSPTKILRTDTQYF. The CDR3 DNA reads TGTGCCACCAGCCCTACTAAGATCCTAAGGACAGATACGCAGTATTTT. Complete variable domain (other parts from reference TRBV15 and TRBJ2-3): DAMVIQNPRYQVTQFGKPVTLSCSQTLNHNVMYWYQQKSSQAPKLLFHYYDKDFNNEADTPDNFQSRRPNTSFCFLDIRSPGLGDTAMYLCATSPTKILRTDTQYFGPGTRLTVL.

The chain is built from TRBV19 and TRBJ2-7; D is unclear. CDR1 and CDR2 (germline): LNHDA, SQIVND (reference sequence). V was pared by 9 bases and J by 8 bases, with 14 bases between. The CDR3 is made up of 11 amino acids. CDR3 protein: CASRIGVQQYF. CDR3 nucleotides: TGTGCCAGCCGAATAGGCGTTCAGCAGTACTTC.

This clonotype was detected ten times or more. The chain employs TRBV14 and TRBJ1-4, with 8 bases lining up with TRBD1. The V gene's germline CDR1 is SGHDN and CDR2 FVKESK. CDR3 length equals 15 residues. The V segment lost 4 bases and the J segment 7 bases; nucleotides outside the gene matches: 8. The CDR3 coding sequence is TGTGCCAGCAGCCCGCGGACAGGGAGAAGTGAAAAACTGTTTTTT. Translation: CASSPRTGRSEKLFF.

This clonotype was recorded at least ten times. The V gene is TRBV27, the J gene TRBJ2-2; possibly TRBD1 for D (6 bases). Germline V gives CDR1 MNHEY, CDR2 SMNVEV (reference sequence). The CDR3 totals 14 residues. Trimming removed 5 bases from V and 6 bases from J, with 13 bases in between. CDR3 amino acids: CASSVTQGSGELFF. The CDR3 coding sequence is TGTGCCAGCAGTGTAACACAGGGCTCCGGGGAGCTGTTTTTT.

In its sample, this clonotype was seen many times. V gene TRBV7-3 combines with J gene TRBJ2-5; D gene uncertain. The CDR3 length is 13 residues. The V end was cut by 1 base, the J end by 2 bases, with 5 bases between. Germline CDR1 SGHTA, CDR2 FQGTGA. CDR3 loop: CASSLMGQETQYF. In nucleotides, the CDR3 is TGTGCCAGCAGCTTAATGGGGCAAGAGACCCAGTACTTC.

The table lists this clonotype with a few counts. A much bigger clone sits one base away, suggesting this may be a read error. This chain links TRBV7-3 with TRBJ1-6; 7 bases are shared with TRBD1. This CDR3 has 14 amino acids. Per the germline V gene, CDR1 is SGHTA and CDR2 is FQGTGA. The DNA for the CDR3 is TGTGCCAGCAGCTTAGGGACAGCACTCTCACCCCTCCGCTTT. Its protein is CASSLGTALSPLRF. Looking up the rest from reference TRBV7-3 and TRBJ1-6 gives the full variable domain: GAGVSQTPSNKVTEKGKYVELRCDPISGHTALYWYRQSLGQGPEFLIYFQGTGAADDSGLPNDRFFAVRPEGSVSTLKIQRTERGDSAVYLCASSLGTALSPLRFGNGTRLTVT.

V usage is TRBV28 and J usage is TRBJ1-3; 7 bases map to TRBD1. The V segment lost 2 bases and the J segment 2 bases; nucleotides outside the gene matches: 6. The CDR3 runs to 16 residues. CDR1 and CDR2 from the germline V gene are MDHEN and SYDVKM. The CDR3 coding sequence is TGTGCCAGCAGTTTACGCACAGGGGTCACTGGAAACACCATATATTTT. It specifies CASSLRTGVTGNTIYF.

This clonotype was seen more than once but under ten times. The chain is built from TRBV11-2 and TRBJ1-1; TRBD1 matches 8 bases. The CDR3 sequence is 18 residues long. The germline V gene encodes CDR1 SGHAT and CDR2 FQNNGV. Trimming removed 6 bases from V and 4 bases from J; junction bases left unmatched: 19. CDR3 sequence reads: CASRHPRTGKDTSTEAFF. In DNA form, the CDR3 reads TGTGCCAGCAGACACCCTCGGACAGGGAAGGATACGAGCACTGAAGCTTTCTTT.

For this clonotype: A much larger clone sits a single nucleotide away, making a read error possible. V is TRBV20-1 and J is TRBJ1-6; D is perhaps TRBD1 (6 bases). CDR1 DFQATT and CDR2 SNEGSKA come from the germline V gene (reference sequence). The CDR3 is made up of 13 amino acids. This CDR3 reads CSASGGYNPPLHF. For the CDR3, the DNA is TGCAGTGCTAGCGGGGGCTATAATCCACCCCTCCACTTT.

There are a few counts of this clonotype. This rearrangement joins TRBV6-1 to TRBJ2-4; TRBD1 matches 8 bases. Germline V gives CDR1 MNHNS, CDR2 SASEGT. After removal of 0 bases from V and 4 bases from J, the junction contained 5 bases not matched to a gene. CDR3 length equals 16 residues. The DNA for the CDR3 is TGTGCCAGCAGTGAAGCCGGGACAGGAGCGAAAAACATTCAGTACTTC. Translating gives CASSEAGTGAKNIQYF.

The V call is TRBV6-1, the J call TRBJ1-6; D ambiguous. V shed 10 bases and J shed 0 bases, with 7 bases lying between them. Germline V gives CDR1 MNHNS, CDR2 SASEGT. The CDR3 is 13 amino acids. The CDR3 loop reads CATYSSYNSPLHF. The CDR3 DNA sequence: TGTGCCACCTACAGCTCCTATAATTCACCCCTCCACTTT.

This rearrangement joins TRBV2 to TRBJ2-2; no firm D call. Germline CDR1 and CDR2: SNHLY and FYNNEI. The CDR3 consists of 15 residues. The V end lost 6 bases, the J end lost 0 bases, and 11 bases lay between the germline ends. The CDR3 is CASRQTRTNTGELFF. The CDR3 coding sequence is TGTGCCAGCAGACAGACACGAACGAACACCGGGGAGCTGTTTTTT.

The chain employs TRBV5-5 and TRBJ2-1; 10 bases align to TRBD2. From germline, CDR1 is SGHKS and CDR2 YYEKEE (reference sequence). V lost 1 base to trimming and J lost 8 bases; unmatched junction nucleotides: 6. CDR3 size: 15 residues. The CDR3 loop is CASSLPSGRRDEQFF. Here the CDR3 DNA reads TGTGCCAGCAGCTTGCCTAGCGGGAGACGGGATGAGCAGTTCTTC.

There are many counts of this clonotype. The chain recombines TRBV20-1 with TRBJ1-5; TRBD1 is a possible D gene (6 bases). This CDR3 comprises 14 residues. Deletions cut 3 bases from V and 7 bases from J, with 16 bases between. From germline, CDR1 is DFQATT and CDR2 SNEGSKA (reference sequence). CDR3 nucleotides: TGCAGTGCTAGTTCCGGGGGCGCGGGGCAGCCCCAGCATTTT. Translated, it gives CSASSGGAGQPQHF.

This clonotype was detected a few times. V and J are TRBV6-1 and TRBJ2-7; D is unresolved. Germline V lookup: CDR1 MNHNS, CDR2 SASEGT. CDR3 length: 14 residues. V gave up 7 bases and J gave up 3 bases, with 16 bases separating them. The CDR3 region has the DNA TGTGCCAGCATCCCTGCGTGGGGTGGCTACGAGCAGTACTTC. As protein: CASIPAWGGYEQYF.

For this clonotype: This may arise from a read error, as a much more abundant clone is one base away. V and J are TRBV20-1 and TRBJ2-7; no clear D gene. This CDR3 is built from 15 residues. Germline CDR1 DFQATT, CDR2 SNEGSKA (reference sequence). Here the CDR3 DNA reads TGCAGTGCTATCCCTTTCTCAGGTGAGGCCTACAAGCAGTACTTC. Its translation: CSAIPFSGEAYKQYF.

The V and J genes are TRBV6-1 and TRBJ2-7, with 13 bases aligning to TRBD2. Germline loops: CDR1 MNHNS, CDR2 SASEGT. There are 17 residues in the CDR3. V lost 6 bases, J lost 2 bases, and 10 bases stayed unmatched. The CDR3 DNA reads TGTGCCAGCAGCTCAGGACTAGCGGGAGTGGGACCCTACGAGCAGTACTTC. Residues: CASSSGLAGVGPYEQYF.

This rearrangement joins TRBV7-2 to TRBJ2-7; unclear D gene. Germline V lookup: CDR1 SGHTA, CDR2 FQGNSA. V was trimmed by 3 bases and J by 0 bases, leaving 6 bases between them. This CDR3 has 13 residues. The CDR3: CASSLKHSYEQYF. Written as DNA, the CDR3 is TGTGCCAGCAGCTTGAAACACTCCTACGAGCAGTACTTC.

There are many counts of this clonotype. This chain joins TRBV25-1 and TRBJ1-6, with D possibly TRBD1 on 6 matching bases. CDR1 MGHDK and CDR2 SYGVNS come from the germline V gene. CDR3 length: 17 residues. Trimming stripped 2 bases from V and 5 bases from J, with 16 bases between. The CDR3 loop is CASSESWGGTDNSPLHF. The DNA for the CDR3 is TGTGCCAGCAGTGAAAGTTGGGGGGGCACAGATAATTCACCCCTCCACTTT.

V is TRBV4-1 and J is TRBJ1-2; no firm D call. The CDR3 extends over 17 amino acids. Trimming stripped 0 bases from V and 1 base from J, with 15 bases between. Germline V lookup: CDR1 MGHRA, CDR2 YSYEKL. The CDR3 loop reads CASSQDFGRSYNYGYTF. CDR3 bases: TGCGCCAGCAGCCAAGATTTTGGGAGATCCTATAACTATGGCTACACCTTC.

The rearrangement joins TRBV5-1 to TRBJ1-2; 9 bases map to TRBD1. J gave up 3 bases and V 4 bases, and 7 bases lay outside the gene matches. CDR3 length equals 15 residues. The germline V gene has CDR1 SGHRS and CDR2 YFSETQ. For the CDR3, the DNA is TGCGCCAGCAGCCCCCGGGACAGGGCGGACTATGGCTACACCTTC. Its protein product is CASSPRDRADYGYTF.

This clonotype has ten or more counts. This chain joins TRBV24-1 and TRBJ2-3, with a tentative D call TRBD2 (5 bases). Germline V lookup: CDR1 KGHDR, CDR2 SFDVKD. V dropped 7 bases and J dropped 6 bases, with 22 bases sitting between them. The CDR3 contains 16 residues. In DNA form, the CDR3 reads TGTGCCACCAGCGCACACGGGAAAGGCGCCTCGGATACGCAGTATTTT. Its protein is CATSAHGKGASDTQYF.

The CDR3 protein is CASSGGSTDTQYF. The CDR3 nucleotides are TGTGCCAGTAGTGGTGGTAGCACAGATACGCAGTATTTT. V and J are TRBV19 and TRBJ2-3; D not certain. Germline V CDR1 and CDR2: LNHDA, SQIVND (reference sequence). V lost 5 bases, J lost 0 bases, and 6 bases lay in between. This CDR3 has 13 amino acids.

This clonotype was found many times. V and J are TRBV7-2 and TRBJ1-2; tentative D call: TRBD1 (6 bases). This CDR3 is built from 15 residues. The V end was cut by 5 bases, the J end by 4 bases, with 17 bases between. Germline CDR1 SGHTA, CDR2 FQGNSA. This CDR3 is CASSLMTGPSYGYTF. CDR3 in DNA: TGTGCCAGCAGCCTAATGACAGGTCCGAGCTATGGCTACACCTTC.

This clonotype was seen ten or more times. The chain joins TRBV20-1 to TRBJ1-3; 8 bases map to TRBD1. The J segment lost 3 bases and the V segment lost 5 bases, leaving 3 bases of the junction unmatched. The CDR3 has 13 amino acids. Per the germline V gene, CDR1 is DFQATT and CDR2 is SNEGSKA (reference sequence). This CDR3 reads CSALQGVGNTIYF. DNA of the CDR3: TGCAGTGCTCTACAGGGGGTTGGAAACACCATATATTTT.